These 23 T cell receptor beta chains share one sample of origin, sequenced in a study of cytomegalovirus exposure and HLA in healthy donors. In the PCR, 60 Vbeta and 13 Jbeta primers were used. Some clones are missing from TCRdb's copy, which holds only in-frame ones; the method was immunoSEQ multiplex PCR. Of about 140,000 clones in the sample, around 66% were seen once. Sequenced input: PBMCs. The receptors stem from a woman aged 55-69 years in good health and CMV-seronegative.

This chain links TRBV18 with TRBJ1-1, with D unclear. Trimming took off 4 bases at V and 0 bases at J, with 6 bases between the two ends. Germline lookup yields CDR1 KGHSH and CDR2 LQKENI. CDR3 length: 13 residues. CDR3 in amino acids: CASSQIMNTEAFF. The CDR3 DNA reads TGTGCCAGCTCACAAATAATGAACACTGAAGCTTTCTTT.

This sequence joins TRBV29-1 and TRBJ2-2, with 10 bases fitting TRBD2. CDR1 and CDR2 from the germline V gene are SQVTM and ANQGSEA. Trimming removed 4 bases from V and 6 bases from J; junction bases left unmatched: 2. The CDR3 length is 13 residues. The CDR3 coding sequence is TGCAGCGTTGGACTAGCGGGTCCCGGGGAGCTGTTTTTT. Its translation: CSVGLAGPGELFF.

This rearrangement joins TRBV29-1 to TRBJ1-3; 9 nucleotides agree with TRBD1. V lost 1 base and J lost 4; bases outside the gene matches: 2. The germline gives CDR1 SQVTM, CDR2 ANQGSEA. The CDR3 covers 14 residues. The CDR3 loop reads CSVEGGQGGNTIYF. CDR3 sequence (DNA): TGCAGCGTTGAAGGGGGACAGGGCGGAAACACCATATATTTT.

This rearrangement joins TRBV5-1 to TRBJ2-2; 7 nucleotides match TRBD2. V lost 5 bases and J lost 7; bases outside the gene matches: 11. The CDR3 is 15 amino acids. In germline, CDR1 is SGHRS, CDR2 YFSETQ. The CDR3 loop is CASSRAAGVGGELFF. As DNA, the CDR3 is TGCGCCAGCAGTCGGGCCGCGGGAGTTGGCGGGGAGCTGTTTTTT.

The chain employs TRBV6-7 and TRBJ2-5, with D unclear. TRBV6-7 is classed as an ORF, of uncertain function. The CDR3 spans 14 residues. Trimming cost V 2 bases and J 5 bases, with 12 bases left between them. The CDR3 sequence: CASSYNYSRETQYF. In nucleotides, the CDR3 is TGTGCCAGCAGTTACAACTACTCCCGGGAGACCCAGTACTTC.

The count of this clone is one. The V call is TRBV5-4, the J call TRBJ2-7, with 13 positions matching TRBD2. CDR1 is SGHNT and CDR2 is YYREEE in the germline V gene (reference sequence). J gave up 4 bases and V 4 bases, and 8 bases lay outside the gene matches. CDR3 length equals 16 residues. The CDR3 nucleotides read TGTGCCAGCAGCCGATCACGGACTAGCGGGAGTTACGAGCAGTACTTC. Protein product: CASSRSRTSGSYEQYF.

This clone was picked up a small number of times. The CDR3 loop is CASSPQGDVDYGYTF. The CDR3, as DNA: TGTGCCAGCAGCCCCCAGGGGGACGTCGACTATGGCTACACCTTC. The genes are TRBV7-2 and TRBJ1-2, with 7 bases fitting TRBD1. Per germline, CDR1 SGHTA and CDR2 FQGNSA. With 5 bases clipped from V and 3 bases from J, the junction kept 9 bases outside the gene matches. CDR3 length: 15 amino acids.

This clone was seen a handful of times. CDR3 DNA sequence: TGTGCCAGCAGCTCGTCGCGTGGGGGGGCGTTGGATACGCAGTATTTT. It translates to CASSSSRGGALDTQYF. This rearrangement joins TRBV13 to TRBJ2-3; tentative D call: TRBD2 (7 bases). Trimming pared 4 bases from V and 6 bases from J, leaving 20 bases between. This CDR3 region has 16 residues. The germline gives CDR1 PRHDT, CDR2 FYEKMQ (reference sequence).

This clone was seen only a few times. The V and J genes are TRBV7-6 and TRBJ1-2; 8 nucleotides align to TRBD1. The CDR3 consists of 14 residues. Trimming at V came to 1 base and at J to 7 bases, leaving 5 bases not matched to a gene. The germline V gene encodes CDR1 SGHVS and CDR2 FNYEAQ. The DNA of the CDR3 is TGTGCCAGCAGCTTAGTCGCAGGGGGCGCTGGCTACACCTTC. Translated, it gives CASSLVAGGAGYTF.

This rearrangement joins TRBV2 to TRBJ2-2; 14 positions match TRBD2. Germline-derived CDR1 and CDR2 are SNHLY and FYNNEI. CDR3 size: 17 residues. The V and J ends lost 7 bases and 2 bases, in that order; junction bases with no gene match: 6. The CDR3 sequence: CASTRTSGGINTGELFF. In DNA form, the CDR3 reads TGTGCCAGCACTCGGACTAGCGGGGGGATTAACACCGGGGAGCTGTTTTTT. Together with reference TRBV2 and TRBJ2-2, the CDR3 gives the full variable domain: EPEVTQTPSHQVTQMGQEVILRCVPISNHLYFYWYRQILGQKVEFLVSFYNNEISEKSEIFDDQFSVERPDGSNFTLKIRSTKLEDSAMYFCASTRTSGGINTGELFFGEGSRLTVL.

The chain couples TRBV7-9 to TRBJ1-6; 7 nucleotides align to TRBD1. Germline lookup yields CDR1 SEHNR and CDR2 FQNEAQ (reference sequence). The CDR3 loop spans 16 amino acids. With V trimmed by 0 bases and J by 7 bases, 6 bases remained unmatched. CDR3 in amino acids: CASSLAEGARNSPLHF. Written as DNA, the CDR3 is TGTGCCAGCAGCTTAGCGGAGGGGGCAAGAAATTCACCCCTCCACTTT.

The chain employs TRBV6-4 and TRBJ2-6; no firm D call. The germline V gene encodes CDR1 MRHNA and CDR2 SNTAGT. CDR3 length equals 15 residues. With 4 bases removed from V and 2 bases from J, the gap between germline ends came to 9 bases. As DNA, the CDR3 is TGTGCCAGCAGTGTTAGCCCTCCTGGGGCCAACGTCCTGACTTTC. As protein: CASSVSPPGANVLTF.

V and J are TRBV7-8 and TRBJ2-1; D might be TRBD2 (7 bases). The CDR3 length is 15 residues. Germline V gene data show CDR1 as SGHVS and CDR2 as FQNEAQ. V was cut by 1 base and J by 5 bases, with 12 bases left in between. The CDR3 loop reads CASSLEDGGHNEQFF. In DNA form, the CDR3 reads TGTGCCAGCAGCTTAGAAGACGGGGGGCACAATGAGCAGTTCTTC.

The J gene is TRBJ2-3, the V gene TRBV7-6; no definite D call. V shed 5 bases and J shed 4 bases, with 16 bases lying between them. From germline, CDR1 is SGHVS and CDR2 FNYEAQ. This CDR3 comprises 15 residues. CDR3 in amino acids: CASSDRLNLADTQYF. The DNA for the CDR3 is TGTGCCAGCAGCGATCGACTCAATCTGGCAGATACGCAGTATTTT.

The sample holds one count of this clone. This rearrangement joins TRBV28 to TRBJ2-5; the match to TRBD1 covers 7 bases. Germline-derived CDR1 and CDR2 are MDHEN and SYDVKM. The V and J ends lost 3 bases and 0 bases, in that order; junction bases with no gene match: 10. The CDR3 length is 17 residues. The chain's CDR3 is CASSFSQGQLYQETQYF. DNA for the CDR3: TGTGCCAGCAGTTTTTCACAGGGGCAACTCTACCAAGAGACCCAGTACTTC.

V and J are TRBV12-5 and TRBJ2-2, with D unclear. CDR3 length: 12 residues. Germline V gene lookup returns CDR1 LGHNT and CDR2 FRNRAP. V was pared by 6 bases and J by 7 bases, with 9 bases between. The CDR3 loop is CASGVGVGELFF. The CDR3 DNA reads TGTGCTAGTGGGGTAGGAGTCGGGGAGCTGTTTTTT. Looking up the rest from reference TRBV12-5 and TRBJ2-2 gives the full variable domain: DARVTQTPRHKVTEMGQEVTMRCQPILGHNTVFWYRQTMMQGLELLAYFRNRAPLDDSGMPKDRFSAEMPDATLATLKIQPSEPRDSAVYFCASGVGVGELFFGEGSRLTVL.

The chain links TRBV19 to TRBJ1-1; 9 bases match TRBD1. The germline V gene encodes CDR1 LNHDA and CDR2 SQIVND (reference sequence). This CDR3 has 15 amino acids. V trimming: 5 bases; J trimming: 5 bases; junction bases outside the gene matches: 9. CDR3 DNA: TGTGCCAGTAGTTCACTACAGGGGGCAAAAACTGAAGCTTTCTTT. It specifies CASSSLQGAKTEAFF.

This chain links TRBV5-8 with TRBJ2-7; 8 bases match TRBD1. CDR3 length equals 14 residues. The V gene's germline CDR1 is SGHTS and CDR2 YDEGEE. Trimming cost V 5 bases and J 2 bases; bases outside gene matches: 6. CDR3 sequence: CASRPGQVTYEQYF. CDR3 sequence (DNA): TGTGCCAGCAGGCCGGGACAGGTCACCTACGAGCAGTACTTC.

The chain recombines TRBV2 with TRBJ2-7, with 10 nucleotides matching TRBD2. V shed 0 bases and J 5 bases; nucleotides not matched to a gene: 10. Per the germline V gene, CDR1 is SNHLY and CDR2 is FYNNEI. The CDR3 totals 17 residues. CDR3 nucleotide sequence: TGTGCCAGCAGTGAAGCGCGGGCTAGCGGGAGATACCACGAGCAGTACTTC. Its protein is CASSEARASGRYHEQYF. Combining the CDR3 with reference TRBV2 and TRBJ2-7 gives the whole variable domain EPEVTQTPSHQVTQMGQEVILRCVPISNHLYFYWYRQILGQKVEFLVSFYNNEISEKSEIFDDQFSVERPDGSNFTLKIRSTKLEDSAMYFCASSEARASGRYHEQYFGPGTRLTVT.

The chain is built from TRBV28 and TRBJ1-4, with TRBD1 matching over 10 bases. The CDR3 contains 17 residues. V gave up 5 bases and J gave up 2 bases; unmatched junction bases: 8. Looked up from germline, CDR1 is MDHEN and CDR2 is SYDVKM. This CDR3 reads CASSSTGTGATNEKLFF. The CDR3 nucleotides read TGTGCCAGCAGTAGTACCGGGACAGGGGCGACTAATGAAAAACTGTTTTTT.

As to this clone: Relative to the germline gene, one junction end is altered; a read error may explain this. This chain links TRBV7-7 with TRBJ2-2, with D unclear. This CDR3 has 13 residues. Germline V CDR1 and CDR2: SSHAT, FNYEAQ (reference sequence). The CDR3 DNA reads TGTGCTAGCAGCTCCAGTAGCCCCGGGGAGCTGTTTTTT. This translates into CASSSSSPGELFF.

V gene TRBV7-7 combines with J gene TRBJ2-5; maybe TRBD1 (6 bases). CDR1 is SSHAT, CDR2 FNYEAQ, per germline (reference sequence). The CDR3 runs to 15 residues. V was trimmed by 2 bases and J by 5 bases, leaving 15 bases between them. The CDR3 loop is CASSLRAGELETQYF. The CDR3, as DNA: TGTGCCAGCAGCTTAAGGGCAGGGGAACTTGAGACCCAGTACTTC.

A single count supports this clone. This chain connects TRBV25-1 to TRBJ2-5, with 9 positions matching TRBD2. This CDR3 has 15 residues. With 5 bases clipped from V and 5 bases from J, the junction kept 9 bases outside the gene matches. CDR1 is MGHDK and CDR2 is SYGVNS in the germline V gene. CDR3 amino acids: CASSLGGGAQETQYF. The DNA for the CDR3 is TGTGCCAGCAGTTTGGGCGGGGGGGCCCAGGAGACCCAGTACTTC.